This TCR beta chain originates from a study of T-cell reconstitution after alpha-beta-depleted transplantation in children. Researchers prepared the TCRbeta library using unique molecular identifiers, the study reports. Using its own MiXCR run on the PCR reads, TCRdb lists one record per CDR3 protein. The data show approximately 1,000,000 distinct CDR3 sequences, 25% to 30% seen once. This TCR came from a boy younger than two who had a stem cell transplant for SCID, so the T cells may come from the graft donor. This sample comprised PBMCs, mostly from graft donor cells, obtained 360 days after TCRalphabeta/CD19-depleted stem cell transplant.

For the CDR3, the DNA is TGCGCCAGCAGCTCCGCACGAGGGACAGGGAACACCGGGGAGCTGTTTTTT. Translated, it gives CASSSARGTGNTGELFF. V and J are TRBV5-1 and TRBJ2-2, with 8 bases that match TRBD1. Germline trimming cut 3 bases from V and 1 base from J; bases unmatched to any gene: 8. CDR1 and CDR2 from the germline V gene are SGHRS and YFSETQ. The CDR3 sequence is 17 residues long. The full variable domain, its missing parts supplied by reference TRBV5-1 and TRBJ2-2, is KAGVTQTPRYLIKTRGQQVTLSCSPISGHRSVSWYQQTPGQGLQFLFEYFSETQRNKGNFPGRFSGRQFSNSRSEMNVSTLELGDSALYLCASSSARGTGNTGELFFGEGSRLTVL.